This TCR beta chain comes out of a study of human T cells and chemical hapten exposure. TCRdb re-called the RACE reads with MiXCR, one entry per CDR3 protein. Altogether about 57,000 distinct CDR3 sequences are present, about 9.6% being singletons, with the ten largest covering about an eighth. Findings of the study overall: Large CDR3 similarity clusters arose significantly more often from expanded TCRs than from controls.

This clonotype was counted ten times or more. Its target is not known. J lost 2 bases, V lost 2 bases, and 4 bases had no gene match. The length of the CDR3 is 15 residues. The V gene's germline CDR1 is SGHDT and CDR2 YYEEEE. The time point is: patch test 1, 2 weeks after DPC sensitization. Described treatment: therapeutic diphenylcyclopropenone sensitization with weekly scalp DPC. This receptor was taken from a woman aged 40 to 55 with alopecia areata. Some clones in this sample may be carry-over from other donors' samples. The V call is TRBV5-6, the J call TRBJ2-7, with 10 positions matching TRBD1. Sample: whole blood, taken in connection with sensitization to the hapten diphenylcyclopropenone (DPC). The DNA of the CDR3 is TGTGCCAGCAGCTTTATGGGACAGGGGACCTACGAGCAGTACTTC. It specifies CASSFMGQGTYEQYF.